These T cell receptor beta chains were read from a single sample in a study of T-cell memory formation after mild COVID-19. One entry per CDR3 protein results from TCRdb running MiXCR on the 5' RACE reads. The profile shows under 110,000 distinct CDR3 sequences, around 11% of them singletons. The sample taken for sequencing was PBMCs or a T cell subset sorted from them (not recorded which). The receptors were gathered from an adult woman who had mild COVID-19 (a few samples of this study predate the infection). Cell type and time point are not known. The CDR3 runs from the conserved cysteine through the conserved F or W. Fields, in order: D gene, J gene, V gene, clone size, CDR3 DNA, CDR3 protein. D genes are given only for firm matches. Expanded clones get a size class; other rows say once, few or many, or leave the size out.

d_call: NA; j_call: TRBJ2-6; v_call: TRBV12-3/TRBV12-4; clone_size: few; cdr3_nt: TGTGCCAGCAGTTATCTAGGACCCTCTGGGGCCAACGTCCTGACTTTC; cdr3_aa: CASSYLGPSGANVLTF
d_call: TRBD2; j_call: TRBJ2-1; v_call: TRBV29-1; clone_size: few; cdr3_nt: TGCAGCGTTGGAGGGAGGGCCGAATCCTACAATGAGCAGTTCTTC; cdr3_aa: CSVGGRAESYNEQFF
d_call: NA; j_call: TRBJ1-1; v_call: TRBV5-1; clone_size: many; cdr3_nt: TGCGCCAGCAGCTTGGTGGGCACTGAAGCTTTCTTT; cdr3_aa: CASSLVGTEAFF
d_call: TRBD1; j_call: TRBJ2-7; v_call: TRBV18; clone_size: NA; cdr3_nt: TGTGCCAGCTCACCATCCGGGACAGGGGTCCTCTACGAGCAGTACTTC; cdr3_aa: CASSPSGTGVLYEQYF
d_call: NA; j_call: TRBJ2-5; v_call: TRBV7-7; clone_size: NA; cdr3_nt: TGTGCCAGCAGCGACGGAACTAGGCCTCTGGAGACCCAGTACTTC; cdr3_aa: CASSDGTRPLETQYF
d_call: NA; j_call: TRBJ2-5; v_call: TRBV21-1; clone_size: NA; cdr3_nt: TGTGCCAGCAGCAAACGGTCGCGTGGGAGGAAGACCCAGTACTTC; cdr3_aa: CASSKRSRGRKTQYF
d_call: NA; j_call: TRBJ2-7; v_call: TRBV29-1; clone_size: NA; cdr3_nt: TGCAGCGTTCTCCGGACAAGCTCCTACGAGCAGTACTTC; cdr3_aa: CSVLRTSSYEQYF
d_call: TRBD1; j_call: TRBJ1-5; v_call: TRBV20-1; clone_size: few; cdr3_nt: TGCAGTGCCGCCCGGGAACAGGGGTATCAGCCCCAGCATTTT; cdr3_aa: CSAAREQGYQPQHF
d_call: NA; j_call: TRBJ2-1; v_call: TRBV27; clone_size: few; cdr3_nt: TGTGCCAGCACCCCTCCGGGGGCGCCGACCGCAGGCCTAGTCTTC; cdr3_aa: CASTPPGAPTAGLVF
d_call: NA; j_call: TRBJ2-4; v_call: TRBV2; clone_size: NA; cdr3_nt: TGTGCCAGCAATGGGCCCGAAGGGGCAAACATTCAGTACTTC; cdr3_aa: CASNGPEGANIQYF
d_call: TRBD1; j_call: TRBJ2-1; v_call: TRBV19; clone_size: once; cdr3_nt: TGTGCCAGTAGTCCCACACCGGGACAGGGGAGCGATGAGCAGTTCTTC; cdr3_aa: CASSPTPGQGSDEQFF
d_call: TRBD2; j_call: TRBJ2-1; v_call: TRBV7-2; clone_size: many; cdr3_nt: TGTGCCAGCAGTTACCTAGCGGGGGCTAATGAGCAGTTCTTC; cdr3_aa: CASSYLAGANEQFF
d_call: TRBD1; j_call: TRBJ1-2; v_call: TRBV29-1; clone_size: NA; cdr3_nt: TGCAGCGTCCGGGACAGCACTAACTATGGCTACACCTTC; cdr3_aa: CSVRDSTNYGYTF
d_call: TRBD2; j_call: TRBJ2-7; v_call: TRBV12-3/TRBV12-4; clone_size: many; cdr3_nt: TGTGCCAGCAGTTCCGGAACTAGCGGGCCTATCTCCTACGAGCAGTACTTC; cdr3_aa: CASSSGTSGPISYEQYF
d_call: NA; j_call: TRBJ2-7; v_call: TRBV20-1; clone_size: NA; cdr3_nt: TGCAGTGCTAGCCGGGACCAGCCCCTCCGGATCTACGAGCAGTACTTC; cdr3_aa: CSASRDQPLRIYEQYF
d_call: NA; j_call: TRBJ1-2; v_call: TRBV7-2; clone_size: NA; cdr3_nt: TGTGCCAGCAGCCTCCAAGGGGTCGAGAGCTATGGCTACACCTTC; cdr3_aa: CASSLQGVESYGYTF
d_call: TRBD1; j_call: TRBJ2-7; v_call: TRBV4-3; clone_size: few; cdr3_nt: TGCGCCAGCAGCCACGATCGACAGGGCCCCTACGAGCAGTACTTC; cdr3_aa: CASSHDRQGPYEQYF
d_call: NA; j_call: TRBJ1-2; v_call: TRBV4-3; clone_size: few; cdr3_nt: TGCGCCAGCAGCCAAGATAGGTCCGTCTTATCTAACTATGGCTACACCTTC; cdr3_aa: CASSQDRSVLSNYGYTF
d_call: NA; j_call: TRBJ2-7; v_call: TRBV21-1; clone_size: many; cdr3_nt: TGTGCCAGCAGCAAATGGTGCGGGCCGAGGAGCGAGCAGTACTTC; cdr3_aa: CASSKWCGPRSEQYF
d_call: TRBD1; j_call: TRBJ2-7; v_call: TRBV6-6; clone_size: few; cdr3_nt: TGTGCCAGCAGTTACACAGGGGAAACAACCTACGAGCAGTACTTC; cdr3_aa: CASSYTGETTYEQYF
d_call: TRBD1; j_call: TRBJ1-1; v_call: TRBV20-1; clone_size: NA; cdr3_nt: TGCAGTGCTAGACTCGAGGGACAGCTTACGGGCCCGATCTTTGAAGCTTTCTTT; cdr3_aa: CSARLEGQLTGPIFEAFF
d_call: NA; j_call: TRBJ2-3; v_call: TRBV5-6; clone_size: few; cdr3_nt: TGTGCCAGCAGCTTGGTACTGACCACAGATACGCAGTATTTT; cdr3_aa: CASSLVLTTDTQYF
d_call: TRBD2; j_call: TRBJ2-5; v_call: TRBV7-9; clone_size: NA; cdr3_nt: TGTGCCAGCAGCTTAGCTGACCCGCGGGAGGCCCAGTACTTC; cdr3_aa: CASSLADPREAQYF
d_call: TRBD2; j_call: TRBJ2-7; v_call: TRBV6-6; clone_size: NA; cdr3_nt: TGTGCCAGCAGTTACAGCCTCCGGGAGGCCTACGAGCAGTACTTC; cdr3_aa: CASSYSLREAYEQYF
d_call: NA; j_call: TRBJ2-7; v_call: TRBV5-5; clone_size: few; cdr3_nt: TGTGCCAGCAGCTTGGTGGCTACCGCCTACGAGCAGTACTTC; cdr3_aa: CASSLVATAYEQYF
d_call: NA; j_call: TRBJ2-5; v_call: TRBV20-1; clone_size: many; cdr3_nt: TGCAGTGCCACGGACCGTCGAGAGACCCAGTACTTC; cdr3_aa: CSATDRRETQYF